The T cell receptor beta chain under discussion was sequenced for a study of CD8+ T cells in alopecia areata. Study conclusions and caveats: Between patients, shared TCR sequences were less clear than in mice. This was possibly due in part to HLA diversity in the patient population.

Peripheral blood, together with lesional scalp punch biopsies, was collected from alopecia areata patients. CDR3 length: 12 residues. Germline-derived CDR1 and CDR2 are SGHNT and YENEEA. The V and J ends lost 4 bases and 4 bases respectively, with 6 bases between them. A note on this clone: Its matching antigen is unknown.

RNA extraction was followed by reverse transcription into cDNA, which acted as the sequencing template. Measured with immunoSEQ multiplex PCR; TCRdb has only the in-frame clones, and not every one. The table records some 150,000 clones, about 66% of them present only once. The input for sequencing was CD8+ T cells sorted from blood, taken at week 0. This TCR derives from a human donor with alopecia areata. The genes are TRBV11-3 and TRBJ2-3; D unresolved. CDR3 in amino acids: CASSSSADTQYF. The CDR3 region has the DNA TGTGCCAGCAGCTCTTCCGCAGATACGCAGTATTTT. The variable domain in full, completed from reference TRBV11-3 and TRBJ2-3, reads EAGVVQSPRYKIIEKKQPVAFWCNPISGHNTLYWYLQNLGQGPELLIRYENEEAVDDSQLPKDRFSAERLKGVDSTLKIQPAELGDSAVYLCASSSSADTQYFGPGTRLTVL.